This paragraph covers one TCR beta chain sequence. Its target is unknown. The data belong to a study of blood T cells in healthy people across ages. The study, taken as a whole, reports: The study lacked donor CMV status, which possibly confounded expanded clonotype changes.

Trimming cost V 2 bases and J 3 bases, with 4 bases left between them. There are 13 residues in the CDR3. Together with a sample-barcoded 5' primer, a J-beta primer mix was included in a second PCR lasting about 6 to 12 cycles. Each cDNA molecule received a tag from a template-switch adaptor that had 12 random nucleotides. Sequencing yielded, for each sample, at least 3 million paired-end reads carrying CDR3. TCRdb used MiXCR to reprocess the 5' RACE reads, holding one entry per CDR3 protein. The sample has approximately 810,000 distinct CDR3 sequences; about 28% are singletons. The chain combines TRBV12-3 or TRBV12-4 with TRBJ2-2; D unresolved. The material sequenced was blood. The TCR sequence derives from a woman aged 80 or older in good health. The DNA for the CDR3 is TGTGCCAGCAGTTTAATGGACACCGGGGAGCTGTTTTTT. Translated: CASSLMDTGELFF.